The rows below give T cell receptor beta chains drawn from one sample of a study of Ad26.COV2.S vaccination and SARS-CoV-2 variants. Produced via immunoSEQ multiplex PCR; TCRdb's table is partial and in-frame only. The sample has fewer than 400,000 clones, 85% to 90% seen once. The sample in question was peripheral blood, obtained in a trial of Ad26.COV2.S vaccine versus placebo. The receptors shown here come from a person between 18 and 65 years old who received the Ad26.COV2.S COVID-19 vaccine or a placebo. Each CDR3 is given without its conserved first and last residue. The order of the fields is J gene, V gene, CDR3 protein.

>TRBJ2-1|TRBV2
ASSYRYNEQF
>TRBJ1-2|TRBV18
ASSPLPVSTGTEYGYT
>TRBJ2-5|TRBV25-1
ASSPPWGLRETQY
>TRBJ1-3|TRBV19
ASSIEWGPSSGNTIY
>TRBJ1-2|TRBV5-6
ASGPPGPKGDGYT
>TRBJ2-2|TRBV12-3/TRBV12-4
ASSFYGELF
>TRBJ1-2|TRBV19
ASSAQEEGGVNGYT
>TRBJ1-5|TRBV11-3
ASSLDRLQPQH
>TRBJ2-5|TRBV3-1/TRBV3-2
ASSLQSGGQETQY
>TRBJ2-2|TRBV7-6
ASSRTSDDTGELF
>TRBJ1-1|TRBV5-5
ASSFLVDWGGTEAF
>TRBJ1-1|TRBV7-2
ASSLVVDEAF
>TRBJ1-2|TRBV4-1
ASSHRVGGLYGYT
>TRBJ2-6|TRBV12-5
ASLSGANVLT
>TRBJ2-3|TRBV19
ASRDPGQGFTDTQY
>TRBJ2-5|TRBV11-2
ASSLGHGYQETQY
>TRBJ2-1|TRBV25-1
ASRLEGVNEQF
>TRBJ1-1|TRBV5-1
ASSPQAGLNTEAF
>TRBJ2-7|TRBV27
ASSFRAGYYEQY
>TRBJ2-7|TRBV5-4
ASSRTEVLAYEQY
>TRBJ1-4|TRBV18
ASSLNRDDEKLF
>TRBJ2-2|TRBV9
ASSVGPGDTGELF
>TRBJ2-1|TRBV5-4
ASSLGQISYNEQF
>TRBJ2-3|TRBV4-3
ASSQSAGRNTDTQY
>TRBJ1-3|TRBV27
ASSSGGGSGNTIY
>TRBJ2-1|TRBV5-4
ASSLSLGNEQF
>TRBJ1-4|TRBV20-1
SAMEYEKLF
>TRBJ1-2|TRBV9
ASSVLPEAYYGYT
>TRBJ2-3|TRBV15
ATISESDTQY
>TRBJ2-1|TRBV11-3
VSGMGDEQF
>TRBJ2-3|TRBV5-1
ASRPGTSEDTQY
>TRBJ1-1|TRBV3-1/TRBV3-2
ASSRDANTEAF
>TRBJ1-2|TRBV28
ASRAFGYGYT
>TRBJ1-1|TRBV7-6
ATFTLDRVITEAF
>TRBJ2-3|TRBV25-1
ASSVWTSGRLTDTQY
>TRBJ1-2|TRBV2
ASFGSPWGYT
>TRBJ1-2|TRBV9
ASSPAVGFDGYT
>TRBJ1-5|TRBV27
ASSLIGISPYQPQH
>TRBJ1-5|TRBV19
ASSIDRSANQPQH
>TRBJ1-1|TRBV6-2/TRBV6-3
ASSYSGSGSYAF
>TRBJ2-3|TRBV20-1
SASGGRRPASADTQY
>TRBJ1-4|TRBV13
ATSPQGSNEKLF
>TRBJ1-2|TRBV29-1
STKDREET
>TRBJ1-1|TRBV6-2/TRBV6-3
ASSYWGLNTEAF
>TRBJ1-6|TRBV6-5
ASSYSNQFLNSPLH
>TRBJ1-1|TRBV13
ASSLGGAGAF
>TRBJ2-3|TRBV27
ASSLSTDTQY
>TRBJ2-2|TRBV6-4
ASSEGGNTGELF
>TRBJ1-2|TRBV10-3
ATVDREGNGYT
>TRBJ2-5|TRBV6-6
ASSWRQGQMLDPVQETQY
>TRBJ2-1|TRBV7-2
ASSISDYAPRDEQF
>TRBJ1-1|TRBV28
ASRGPAMNTEAF
>TRBJ2-1|TRBV9
ASLRDRSSYNEQF
>TRBJ1-3|TRBV11-3
ASSLNHGGTIY
>TRBJ2-7|TRBV2
ASSTAASSYEQY
>TRBJ1-1|TRBV5-6
ASSLARRLNTEAF
>TRBJ2-3|TRBV19
ASSAGLAGWADTQY
>TRBJ1-1|TRBV19
ASSIGGTGRTEAF
>TRBJ1-1|TRBV19
ASSPQVSNTEAF